Each of the 11 T cell receptor beta chains below was sequenced from the same sample in a study of beta chain features in type 1 diabetes. Broader study findings: Moderate yet significant TCRB CDR3 shortening was seen in Type 1 diabetes patients in all four CD4+ subsets.

Their specific antigens are unknown. The isolated RNA, all of it, was reverse transcribed, so expressed TCRB transcripts were what got sequenced. Method: immunoSEQ multiplex PCR; TCRdb's copy keeps in-frame clones and lacks some. This table has about 190,000 clones, 6% to 9% appearing once. The sample taken for sequencing was central memory CD4+ T cells from blood. The receptors come from a man in his late teens or twenties with type 1 diabetes.

This chain links TRBV28 with TRBJ2-7; 8 bases match TRBD2. V gave up 5 bases and J gave up 0 bases; unmatched junction bases: 9. Germline-derived CDR1 and CDR2 are MDHEN and SYDVKM. The CDR3 extends over 16 amino acids. The CDR3 spells CASSGPGGRSSYEQYF. The CDR3 DNA sequence: TGTGCCAGCAGTGGGCCTGGCGGGAGGTCCTCCTACGAGCAGTACTTC.

The V call is TRBV14, the J call TRBJ2-1; D remains unclear. Per the germline V gene, CDR1 is SGHDN and CDR2 is FVKESK. The CDR3 extends over 12 amino acids. Trimming stripped 5 bases from V and 6 bases from J, with 8 bases between. The CDR3 loop reads CASSILGNEQFF. In nucleotides, the CDR3 is TGTGCCAGCAGCATCCTCGGCAATGAGCAGTTCTTC.

V and J are TRBV7-2 and TRBJ2-5, with 10 positions matching TRBD1. The CDR3 contains 15 residues. Trimming at V came to 6 bases and at J to 2 bases, leaving 6 bases not matched to a gene. CDR1 SGHTA and CDR2 FQGNSA come from the germline V gene. This chain's CDR3 is CASSRDRGRQETQYF. CDR3 DNA sequence: TGTGCCAGCAGTCGCGACAGGGGGCGACAAGAGACCCAGTACTTC.

This clone was seen only a few times. This chain joins TRBV30 and TRBJ2-1, with TRBD2 matching over 9 bases. The CDR3 is made up of 13 amino acids. Germline CDR1 GTSNPN, CDR2 SVGIG (reference sequence). V was pared by 4 bases and J by 4 bases, with 2 bases of the junction left unmatched. CDR3 protein: CAWTSGMYNEQFF. In DNA form, the CDR3 reads TGTGCCTGGACTAGCGGGATGTACAATGAGCAGTTCTTC.

This chain connects TRBV5-1 to TRBJ2-7, with D possibly matching TRBD1 (6 bases). CDR1 is SGHRS and CDR2 is YFSETQ in the germline V gene. The CDR3 covers 14 residues. Trimming stripped 1 base from V and 4 bases from J, with 12 bases between. As DNA, the CDR3 is TGCGCCAGCAGCTTGTACGGTCAGGGGTACGAGCAGTACTTC. It encodes CASSLYGQGYEQYF.

This chain joins TRBV6-5 and TRBJ2-7; possible D gene TRBD1, 5 bases. This CDR3 comprises 14 residues. Trimming stripped 4 bases from V and 7 bases from J, with 17 bases between. Germline V gene data show CDR1 as MNHEY and CDR2 as SVGAGI. Here the CDR3 DNA reads TGTGCCAGCAGTTCACGGACACTCCTCGAGGAGCAGTACTTC. It translates to CASSSRTLLEEQYF.

The table lists this clone with a few counts. The chain is built from TRBV23-1 and TRBJ1-2; D remains unclear. TRBV23-1 is an ORF; its function is uncertain. The V and J ends lost 0 bases and 2 bases respectively, with 13 bases between them. This CDR3 contains 16 residues. CDR3 sequence: CASSQSDPGLNYGYTF. The CDR3 nucleotides read TGCGCCAGCAGTCAATCAGATCCGGGGTTGAACTATGGCTACACCTTC.

Only a few counts were recorded for this clone. The chain recombines TRBV6-5 with TRBJ2-1; TRBD2 matches at 7 bases. V shed 4 bases and J 5 bases; nucleotides not matched to a gene: 5. The germline gives CDR1 MNHEY, CDR2 SVGAGI. This CDR3 contains 14 residues. Written as DNA, the CDR3 is TGTGCCAGCAGTTTAGGGAGGGCCGACAATGAGCAGTTCTTC. Its translation is CASSLGRADNEQFF.

This clone came up a few times. The V gene is TRBV5-4, the J gene TRBJ2-2; 8 bases match TRBD2. The CDR3 length is 16 residues. The germline V gene has CDR1 SGHNT and CDR2 YYREEE (reference sequence). The V and J ends lost 1 base and 6 bases, in that order; junction bases with no gene match: 8. Here the CDR3 reads CASSLRSGRRAGELFF. CDR3 nucleotides: TGTGCCAGCAGCTTGAGGAGCGGGAGACGGGCCGGGGAGCTGTTTTTT. The complete variable domain, with remaining parts taken from reference TRBV5-4 and TRBJ2-2, reads ETGVTQSPTHLIKTRGQQVTLRCSSQSGHNTVSWYQQALGQGPQFIFQYYREEENGRGNFPPRFSGLQFPNYSSELNVNALELDDSALYLCASSLRSGRRAGELFFGEGSRLTVL.

This clone showed up just a few times. The chain carries TRBV28 and TRBJ1-2; 7 bases map to TRBD1. CDR3 length: 14 amino acids. From germline, CDR1 is MDHEN and CDR2 SYDVKM. J was trimmed by 5 bases and V by 2 bases; bases with no gene match: 5. The CDR3 here is CASSLGSGGYGYTF. The CDR3 region has the DNA TGTGCCAGCAGTTTAGGTTCAGGGGGTTATGGCTACACCTTC.

The sample holds a few counts of this clone. The chain recombines TRBV29-1 with TRBJ2-3; 9 nucleotides agree with TRBD2. The CDR3 extends over 13 amino acids. V shed 7 bases, J shed 3 bases, and the junction held 5 bases outside the gene matches. The germline gives CDR1 SQVTM, CDR2 ANQGSEA. The CDR3 region has the DNA TGCAGCGGTGGCGGGGGGGGGACAGATACGCAGTATTTT. Protein sequence: CSGGGGGTDTQYF.